The 18 T cell receptor beta chains listed next were all sequenced from one sample in a study of identical twins. In TCRdb, the 5' RACE reads were re-called with MiXCR into one record per CDR3 protein. Here the sample spans approximately 350,000 distinct CDR3 sequences, roughly an eighth being singletons. A further study also used this sample, focusing on yellow fever vaccine responses in identical twins.

Material for sequencing was CD8+ T cells sorted from blood. These receptors originate from a woman aged 18-29 years in good health.

The sample holds many counts of this clonotype. The chain couples TRBV4-1 to TRBJ2-7; 7 nucleotides agree with TRBD2. Germline V CDR1 and CDR2: MGHRA, YSYEKL. The CDR3 spans 15 residues. V was pared by 0 bases and J by 7 bases, with 9 bases of the junction left unmatched. Here the CDR3 reads CASSQEGTTVGEQYF. CDR3 nucleotides: TGCGCCAGCAGCCAAGAAGGGACTACAGTTGGAGAGCAGTACTTC.

The V gene is TRBV19, the J gene TRBJ2-2; D unclear. Germline CDR1 is LNHDA and CDR2 is SQIVND (reference sequence). CDR3 size: 15 residues. V lost 0 bases to trimming and J lost 8 bases, with 13 bases between them. The CDR3 DNA reads TGTGCCAGTAGTATAGAAGGGCCGAATGTAGGGGAGCTGTTTTTT. Amino acids: CASSIEGPNVGELFF.

The J gene is TRBJ1-1, the V gene TRBV20-1; no clear D gene. The V and J ends lost 5 bases and 6 bases respectively, with 16 bases between them. This CDR3 spans 13 amino acids. Per germline, CDR1 DFQATT and CDR2 SNEGSKA (reference sequence). This CDR3 reads CSARKPFYAEAFF. CDR3 bases: TGCAGTGCTCGCAAGCCTTTCTACGCTGAAGCTTTCTTT.

CDR3 sequence: CASKRDAAYNEQFF. CDR3 sequence (DNA): TGTGCCAGCAAAAGGGACGCCGCCTACAATGAGCAGTTCTTC. This chain connects TRBV27 to TRBJ2-1; TRBD1 or TRBD2 may be the D gene (5 bases each). This CDR3 comprises 14 residues. Trimming took 7 bases from V and 2 from J, leaving 12 bases between them. CDR1 and CDR2 from the germline V gene are MNHEY and SMNVEV (reference sequence).

The sample holds many counts of this clonotype. The V and J genes are TRBV5-6 and TRBJ1-1; D may be TRBD1 (5 bases). V lost 0 bases, J lost 4 bases, and 13 bases lay in between. This CDR3 has 15 residues. Germline V gives CDR1 SGHDT, CDR2 YYEEEE. The CDR3 region is CASSLAGSGGTEAFF. The CDR3 DNA reads TGTGCCAGCAGCTTGGCAGGATCTGGGGGCACTGAAGCTTTCTTT.

This clonotype came up a few times. The V and J genes are TRBV28 and TRBJ2-5, with D maybe TRBD1 (5 bases). This CDR3 is built from 14 residues. Germline CDR1 reads MDHEN; CDR2 reads SYDVKM. V lost 5 bases and J lost 6, with 16 bases in between. Here the CDR3 DNA reads TGTGCCAGCAGTCCCGCCCAGGGTCGTAAGACCCAGTACTTC. Amino acid sequence: CASSPAQGRKTQYF.

This clonotype was recorded many times. DNA of the CDR3: TGTGCCAGCAGCTTTGGGGGGGCCTCTGAGTTCTTC. Protein product: CASSFGGASEFF. The chain has TRBV11-2 and TRBJ2-1; D is possibly TRBD2 (7 bases). There are 12 residues in the CDR3. V lost 3 bases and J 14 bases, leaving 14 bases between the germline ends. Germline values: CDR1 SGHAT, CDR2 FQNNGV.

This clonotype was seen a few times. The CDR3 sequence is CASSRQGAGTDTQYF. DNA for the CDR3: TGTGCCAGCAGCCGGCAGGGGGCGGGGACAGATACGCAGTATTTT. The chain carries TRBV6-1 and TRBJ2-3; 8 bases are a match to TRBD1. Losses at the gene ends were 6 bases for V and 3 bases for J; bases not matched to a gene: 8. This CDR3 contains 15 residues. Germline loops: CDR1 MNHNS, CDR2 SASEGT.

The chain carries TRBV29-1 and TRBJ2-1, with D possibly being TRBD2 (5 bases). The CDR3 has 13 amino acids. Trimming stripped 5 bases from V and 4 bases from J, with 12 bases between. Germline V CDR1 and CDR2: SQVTM, ANQGSEA. The CDR3 sequence is CSVPGKEYNEQFF. For the CDR3, the DNA is TGCAGCGTTCCGGGAAAGGAGTACAATGAGCAGTTCTTC.

The chain recombines TRBV10-2 with TRBJ1-6, with TRBD1 identical over 7 bases. This CDR3 region has 14 residues. Germline CDR1 WSHSY, CDR2 SAAADI. The ends lost 8 bases at V and 4 bases at J; junction bases unmatched: 5. The CDR3 region is CASGSGQYNSPLHF. DNA of the CDR3: TGCGCCAGCGGATCGGGACAGTATAATTCACCCCTCCACTTT.

This clonotype occurred many times. The rearrangement links TRBV5-5 to TRBJ2-4, with 7 bases matching TRBD1. There are 14 residues in the CDR3. Unmatched junction bases numbered 6, after V lost 2 bases and J lost 7 bases. Germline V lookup: CDR1 SGHKS, CDR2 YYEKEE (reference sequence). CDR3 region: CASSFSKGANIQYF. DNA for the CDR3: TGTGCCAGCAGCTTTTCGAAGGGGGCGAACATTCAGTACTTC.

The V and J genes are TRBV7-3 and TRBJ2-3; perhaps TRBD2 as D (6 bases). V lost 5 bases to trimming and J lost 5 bases, with 17 bases between them. Germline V gene data show CDR1 as SGHTA and CDR2 as FQGTGA. The CDR3 has 15 residues. CDR3 loop: CASSVWAGNIDTQYF. In DNA, the CDR3 is TGTGCCAGCAGCGTGTGGGCGGGAAATATAGATACGCAGTATTTT.

This clonotype appeared many times. This rearrangement joins TRBV12-3 or TRBV12-4 to TRBJ2-7, with 8 bases that match TRBD2. Trimming at V came to 6 bases and at J to 6 bases, leaving 7 bases not matched to a gene. This CDR3 contains 13 residues. The CDR3 protein is CASSSGLVTEQYV. The CDR3 bases are TGTGCCAGCAGCTCGGGACTAGTAACCGAGCAGTACGTC.

The V call is TRBV11-2, the J call TRBJ2-1; 8 bases line up with TRBD2. Unmatched junction bases numbered 5, after V lost 3 bases and J lost 4 bases. The CDR3 is made up of 15 amino acids. Germline V CDR1 and CDR2: SGHAT, FQNNGV. Written as DNA, the CDR3 is TGTGCCAGCAGCTTGACTAGCGAGACTTACAATGAGCAGTTCTTC. Its translation is CASSLTSETYNEQFF.

The chain recombines TRBV7-9 with TRBJ2-5, with D perhaps being TRBD1 or TRBD2 (5 bases each). This CDR3 is built from 15 residues. V lost 1 base and J 5 bases, leaving 14 bases between the germline ends. CDR1 is SEHNR, CDR2 FQNEAQ, per germline (reference sequence). For the CDR3, the DNA is TGTGCCAGCAGCTTAGAGTCCAGGGAGCGGGAGACCCAGTACTTC. It codes for CASSLESRERETQYF.

This clonotype was picked up a small number of times. V is TRBV20-1 and J is TRBJ2-7; 13 nucleotides agree with TRBD2. V shed 5 bases, J shed 0 bases, and the junction held 7 bases outside the gene matches. CDR3 length equals 16 residues. Germline V CDR1 and CDR2: DFQATT, SNEGSKA (reference sequence). The chain's CDR3 is CSASTSGGPSSYEQYV. Here the CDR3 DNA reads TGCAGTGCTTCGACTAGCGGGGGGCCCAGCTCCTACGAGCAGTACGTC.

This clonotype was observed a few times. The J gene is TRBJ2-3, the V gene TRBV2; 8 bases fit TRBD2. CDR1 and CDR2 from the germline V gene are SNHLY and FYNNEI. The length of the CDR3 is 14 residues. V lost 8 bases to trimming and J lost 1 base; unmatched junction nucleotides: 5. CDR3 sequence (DNA): TGTGCCAGCCGGAGAGCGGGGGGCACAGATACGCAGTATTTT. Translation: CASRRAGGTDTQYF.

This clonotype has just a few counts. The rearrangement links TRBV2 to TRBJ2-3; weak D call: TRBD2 (6 bases). Germline values: CDR1 SNHLY, CDR2 FYNNEI. V shed 2 bases and J shed 1 base, with 7 bases lying between them. The CDR3 has 14 residues. CDR3 nucleotide sequence: TGTGCCAGCAGTGAACCTAGCGGCACAGATACGCAGTATTTT. Its translation is CASSEPSGTDTQYF.